The clone carrying this T cell receptor beta chain appeared many times. Its antigen is not identified. The data belong to a study of metastatic and nonmetastatic thyroid tumors. In the study overall: Malignant thyroid and benign thyroid patients provided blood and tumor or nodule tissue whose repertoires were compared. Study results and caveats: TCR beta diversity was reportedly significantly higher in malignant thyroid tumors than benign nodules, in blood and tumor.

In the original workflow: Construction of a distant-metastasis classifier for papillary thyroid cancer relied on CDR3 differences across clinicopathological groups. With MiXCR, TCRdb called clones anew from the PCR reads. These V and J calls originate from TCRdb's pipeline instead of the authors' own analysis. The data hold 35,000 to 50,000 clones, with about 4.3% observed a single time. This CDR3 is built from 13 residues. The germline gives CDR1 DFQATT, CDR2 SNEGSKA (reference sequence). With 5 bases removed from V and 4 bases from J, the gap between germline ends came to 12 bases. All patients were untreated before thyroid surgery.

Sequencing was carried out using blood. The V call is TRBV20-1, the J call TRBJ2-1; maybe TRBD2 (5 bases). This receptor was taken from a female donor with papillary thyroid cancer or a benign thyroid nodule (not recorded which). Some clones in this sample may be carry-over from other donors' samples. In nucleotides, the CDR3 is TGCAGTGCTCCATCAGCGGTATACAATGAGCAGTTCTTC. Encoded protein: CSAPSAVYNEQFF.